Each of the 24 T cell receptor beta chains below was sequenced from the same sample in a study of T cell responses to AZD1222 COVID-19 vaccine (dated by TCRdb to the early 2020s). The protocol used for the library was the immunoSEQ multiplex PCR assay. Drawn from immuneACCESS, this table holds only the in-frame rearrangements with V and J called that TCRdb kept. Clones are partly lost; checked studies trace under half to an unresolved V gene and leave the rest unexplained. This sample gives approximately 150,000 clones in total; around 88% of them show up just once. Approximately 3.1% of the sample is taken by the ten largest. This specimen's time point label, interpreted: baseline before first vaccination. The treatment or condition label for this specimen denotes: meningococcal conjugate vaccine given as trial control. The sample in question was peripheral blood, obtained on day 0 of MenACWY control vaccination. The receptors here all came from an adult in good health.

The gene calls are TRBV9 and TRBJ1-2, with D possibly matching TRBD1 (6 bases). The CDR3 covers 14 residues. From germline, CDR1 is SGDLS and CDR2 YYNGEE. V was cut by 4 bases and J by 2 bases, with 12 bases left in between. The CDR3 protein is CASSRGGENYGYTF. DNA for the CDR3: TGTGCCAGCAGCAGAGGGGGAGAGAACTATGGCTACACCTTC.

This chain joins TRBV7-8 and TRBJ1-1; perhaps TRBD1 as D (6 bases). The CDR3 covers 11 residues. Looked up from germline, CDR1 is SGHVS and CDR2 is FQNEAQ. With 4 bases removed from V and 10 bases from J, the gap between germline ends came to 10 bases. The DNA for the CDR3 is TGTGCCAGCAGCTCCCTGGGGGCAGCTTTCTTT. This encodes CASSSLGAAFF.

CDR3 region: CAWSAGFLETQYF. The CDR3 nucleotides read TGTGCCTGGAGTGCGGGTTTTTTAGAGACCCAGTACTTC. The chain joins TRBV30 to TRBJ2-5, with D uncertain. Between the trimmed V and J ends, which lost 1 base and 4 bases, there was a span of 10 bases. The CDR3 spans 13 residues. Germline V gene sequence: CDR1 GTSNPN, CDR2 SVGIG (reference sequence). Using reference TRBV30 and TRBJ2-5 for the parts outside the CDR3, the full variable domain is SQTIHQWPATLVQPVGSPLSLECTVEGTSNPNLYWYRQAAGRGLQLLFYSVGIGQISSEVPQNLSASRPQDRQFILSSKKLLLSDSGFYLCAWSAGFLETQYFGPGTRLLVL.

The V call is TRBV5-1, the J call TRBJ2-7; a possible D gene is TRBD1 (6 bases). The CDR3 length is 15 residues. The germline gives CDR1 SGHRS, CDR2 YFSETQ. V lost 4 bases and J 6 bases, leaving 20 bases between the germline ends. The CDR3 DNA is TGCGCCAGCAGCCTGGACAGAGGGTCCATAGGCGAGCAGTACTTC. Its protein is CASSLDRGSIGEQYF.

The V call is TRBV6-2 or TRBV6-3, the J call TRBJ1-1, with D tentatively TRBD1 (5 bases). Germline V gene lookup returns CDR1 MNHEY and CDR2 SVGEGT. Trimming removed 2 bases from V and 4 bases from J, with 8 bases in between. There are 13 residues in the CDR3. The CDR3 DNA reads TGTGCCAGCAGTTACGGGGGGGGCACTGAAGCTTTCTTT. Its translation: CASSYGGGTEAFF.

The chain is built from TRBV5-8 and TRBJ1-1; D is possibly TRBD1 (6 bases). The germline gives CDR1 SGHTS, CDR2 YDEGEE. The CDR3 runs to 13 residues. V was clipped by 0 bases and J by 6 bases, with 9 bases between them. CDR3 region: CASSLVGGAEAFF. The CDR3 nucleotides are TGTGCCAGCAGCTTGGTAGGGGGGGCTGAAGCTTTCTTT. The whole variable domain, remainder taken from reference TRBV5-8 and TRBJ1-1, is EAGVTQSPTHLIKTRGQQATLRCSPISGHTSVYWYQQALGLGLQFLLWYDEGEERNRGNFPPRFSGRQFPNYSSELNVNALELEDSALYLCASSLVGGAEAFFGQGTRLTVV.

The chain joins TRBV24-1 to TRBJ2-3; D is undetermined. The CDR3 runs to 13 residues. Germline V lookup: CDR1 KGHDR, CDR2 SFDVKD. Trimming shortened V by 0 bases and J by 4 bases, and 4 bases separated the two germline ends. CDR3 DNA: TGTGCCACCAGTGATTTGAGTGCAGATACGCAGTATTTT. Translated: CATSDLSADTQYF.

The chain employs TRBV18 and TRBJ2-7; 11 bases line up with TRBD2. The CDR3 loop spans 15 amino acids. Germline V CDR1 and CDR2: KGHSH, LQKENI. The junction had 2 bases not matched to a gene; V was cut back by 4 bases and J by 0 bases. The CDR3 DNA reads as TGTGCCAGCTCACGGCTAGCGGGAGGCTCCTACGAGCAGTACTTC. As protein: CASSRLAGGSYEQYF.

This sequence joins TRBV15 and TRBJ2-1, with D possibly matching TRBD2 (5 bases). This CDR3 region has 14 residues. Germline lookup yields CDR1 LNHNV and CDR2 YYDKDF (reference sequence). Trimming shortened V by 5 bases and J by 5 bases, and 13 bases separated the two germline ends. The CDR3 loop reads CATSRGEINNEQFF. The CDR3 DNA sequence: TGTGCCACCAGCCGGGGAGAGATCAACAATGAGCAGTTCTTC.

This chain links TRBV5-4 with TRBJ2-1, with 12 bases lining up with TRBD2. V shed 3 bases and J 0 bases; nucleotides not matched to a gene: 10. The germline V gene encodes CDR1 SGHNT and CDR2 YYREEE (reference sequence). The CDR3 consists of 19 residues. The CDR3 region is CASSSPGLAGISSYNEQFF. The CDR3 DNA reads TGTGCCAGCAGCTCCCCCGGACTAGCGGGGATAAGCTCCTACAATGAGCAGTTCTTC.

This chain connects TRBV4-3 to TRBJ2-3, with D possibly TRBD2 on 5 matching bases. The germline V gene has CDR1 LGHNA and CDR2 YSLEER. Between the trimmed V and J ends, which lost 2 bases and 14 bases, there was a span of 20 bases. The CDR3 contains 14 residues. DNA for the CDR3: TGCGCCAGCAGCCAAACCAACCGGGAATCCGGCTTGTATTTT. This codes for CASSQTNRESGLYF.

This chain uses TRBV2 with TRBJ1-2; D possibly corresponds to TRBD1 (5 bases). CDR3 size: 15 residues. Trimming shortened V by 6 bases and J by 4 bases, and 18 bases separated the two germline ends. CDR1 and CDR2 from the germline V gene are SNHLY and FYNNEI. CDR3 DNA sequence: TGTGCCAGCAGGAGTGACAGCTCCGAACCCTATGGCTACACCTTC. Translation gives CASRSDSSEPYGYTF.

This chain uses TRBV9 with TRBJ2-7; D ambiguous. V dropped 0 bases and J dropped 4 bases, with 29 bases sitting between them. Germline lookup yields CDR1 SGDLS and CDR2 YYNGEE. CDR3 size: 20 residues. CDR3 residues: CASSVDIDPWAPLPSYEQYF. The DNA for the CDR3 is TGTGCCAGCAGCGTAGATATAGACCCCTGGGCCCCTCTACCCTCATACGAGCAGTACTTC.

V is TRBV5-1 and J is TRBJ2-2; TRBD1 aligns across 9 bases. The CDR3 consists of 14 residues. The germline V gene has CDR1 SGHRS and CDR2 YFSETQ. With V trimmed by 5 bases and J by 4 bases, 3 bases remained unmatched. CDR3 DNA sequence: TGCGCCAGCAGGAGGGGACAGGGCACCGGGGAGCTGTTTTTT. This encodes CASRRGQGTGELFF.

This sequence joins TRBV28 and TRBJ1-1, with 9 positions matching TRBD1. The CDR3 is 18 residues long. The J segment lost 5 bases and the V segment lost 4 bases, leaving 17 bases of the junction unmatched. CDR1 is MDHEN, CDR2 SYDVKM, per germline. The CDR3 protein is CASSSNTIQGASWTEAFF. The CDR3 DNA follows: TGTGCCAGCAGTTCTAACACTATACAGGGGGCGAGTTGGACTGAAGCTTTCTTT.

J is TRBJ2-4 and V is TRBV9; 8 bases match TRBD2. CDR1 and CDR2 (germline): SGDLS, YYNGEE. The CDR3 loop spans 16 amino acids. Trimming at V came to 0 bases and at J to 3 bases, leaving 5 bases not matched to a gene. CDR3 DNA: TGTGCCAGCAGCGTAGCCAGCGGGAGTGGCAAAAACATTCAGTACTTC. Translation: CASSVASGSGKNIQYF.

The chain combines TRBV2 with TRBJ1-2, with TRBD1 identical over 7 bases. In germline, CDR1 is SNHLY, CDR2 FYNNEI. The J segment lost 2 bases and the V segment lost 4 bases, leaving 7 bases of the junction unmatched. This CDR3 region has 15 residues. The CDR3, as DNA: TGTGCCAGCAGTGGGGGACAGTGGACGAACTATGGCTACACCTTC. Its protein is CASSGGQWTNYGYTF.

The V and J genes are TRBV6-2 or TRBV6-3 and TRBJ1-1; D may be TRBD1 (5 bases). V shed 5 bases and J shed 0 bases, with 10 bases lying between them. The CDR3 contains 14 residues. In germline, CDR1 is MNHEY, CDR2 SVGEGT. CDR3 DNA: TGTGCCAGCAGTCGGACACGCCTGAACACTGAAGCTTTCTTT. It translates to CASSRTRLNTEAFF.

The V and J genes are TRBV7-2 and TRBJ2-5, with 12 bases aligning to TRBD2. V lost 5 bases to trimming and J lost 8 bases; unmatched junction nucleotides: 9. Germline-derived CDR1 and CDR2 are SGHTA and FQGNSA. This CDR3 region has 15 residues. CDR3 in amino acids: CASSHPSGRARTQYF. Written as DNA, the CDR3 is TGTGCCAGCAGCCACCCTAGCGGGAGGGCGCGTACCCAGTACTTC.

The chain uses TRBV29-1 and TRBJ1-2; 8 bases are shared with TRBD1. The V and J ends lost 2 bases and 4 bases, in that order; junction bases with no gene match: 6. CDR1 and CDR2 (germline): SQVTM, ANQGSEA. The CDR3 loop spans 14 amino acids. The CDR3 loop reads CSVEWQGARYGYTF. As DNA, the CDR3 is TGCAGCGTTGAATGGCAGGGGGCTCGCTATGGCTACACCTTC.

J is TRBJ2-2 and V is TRBV28; a weak D match, TRBD2 (6 bases). The CDR3 is 14 residues long. CDR1 is MDHEN, CDR2 SYDVKM, per germline. The CDR3 nucleotides read TGTACGAGCGCAGTAGGAGGGGCGGCCGGGGAGCTGTTTTTT. This encodes CTSAVGGAAGELFF.

The chain carries TRBV11-1 and TRBJ2-3; 10 bases fit TRBD2. This CDR3 has 13 residues. Germline CDR1 is SGHAT and CDR2 is FQDESV (reference sequence). V lost 5 bases to trimming and J lost 11 bases; unmatched junction nucleotides: 7. CDR3 DNA sequence: TGTGCCAGCAGCATCCCTAGCGGGAGAAGGCAGTATTTT. Its translation: CASSIPSGRRQYF.

The chain combines TRBV4-1 with TRBJ2-2; a possible D gene is TRBD1 (6 bases). V was shortened by 3 bases and J by 5 bases, with 13 bases between the two germline ends. CDR1 MGHRA and CDR2 YSYEKL come from the germline V gene. The CDR3 consists of 15 residues. The CDR3 sequence is CASSHRDIGTGELFF. CDR3 sequence (DNA): TGCGCCAGCAGCCACCGGGACATCGGTACCGGGGAGCTGTTTTTT.

This sequence joins TRBV5-5 and TRBJ2-7; 8 bases align to TRBD1. Germline assignment: CDR1 SGHKS and CDR2 YYEKEE (reference sequence). There are 14 residues in the CDR3. Germline trimming cut 4 bases from V and 6 bases from J; bases unmatched to any gene: 9. The CDR3: CASSPQGAEGEQYF. CDR3 nucleotide sequence: TGTGCCAGCAGCCCCCAGGGGGCGGAAGGCGAGCAGTACTTC.